This T cell receptor beta chain was sequenced for a study of blood T cell repertoires in COVID-19. The CDR3 has 17 residues. Per germline, CDR1 SGHRS and CDR2 YFSETQ. Losses at the gene ends were 0 bases for V and 2 bases for J; bases not matched to a gene: 9. This clone has just one count. Produced via immunoSEQ multiplex PCR; TCRdb's table is partial and in-frame only. The table records 110,000 to 150,000 clones, roughly 80% of them present only once. The gene calls are TRBV5-1 and TRBJ2-7; 9 bases are a match to TRBD2. The specimen was peripheral blood. The receptor's source is a man between 65 and 85 years old who had recovered from COVID-19. CDR3 protein: CASSLATTSGLTYEQYF. The CDR3 DNA follows: TGCGCCAGCAGCTTGGCAACCACTAGCGGGCTTACCTACGAGCAGTACTTC.